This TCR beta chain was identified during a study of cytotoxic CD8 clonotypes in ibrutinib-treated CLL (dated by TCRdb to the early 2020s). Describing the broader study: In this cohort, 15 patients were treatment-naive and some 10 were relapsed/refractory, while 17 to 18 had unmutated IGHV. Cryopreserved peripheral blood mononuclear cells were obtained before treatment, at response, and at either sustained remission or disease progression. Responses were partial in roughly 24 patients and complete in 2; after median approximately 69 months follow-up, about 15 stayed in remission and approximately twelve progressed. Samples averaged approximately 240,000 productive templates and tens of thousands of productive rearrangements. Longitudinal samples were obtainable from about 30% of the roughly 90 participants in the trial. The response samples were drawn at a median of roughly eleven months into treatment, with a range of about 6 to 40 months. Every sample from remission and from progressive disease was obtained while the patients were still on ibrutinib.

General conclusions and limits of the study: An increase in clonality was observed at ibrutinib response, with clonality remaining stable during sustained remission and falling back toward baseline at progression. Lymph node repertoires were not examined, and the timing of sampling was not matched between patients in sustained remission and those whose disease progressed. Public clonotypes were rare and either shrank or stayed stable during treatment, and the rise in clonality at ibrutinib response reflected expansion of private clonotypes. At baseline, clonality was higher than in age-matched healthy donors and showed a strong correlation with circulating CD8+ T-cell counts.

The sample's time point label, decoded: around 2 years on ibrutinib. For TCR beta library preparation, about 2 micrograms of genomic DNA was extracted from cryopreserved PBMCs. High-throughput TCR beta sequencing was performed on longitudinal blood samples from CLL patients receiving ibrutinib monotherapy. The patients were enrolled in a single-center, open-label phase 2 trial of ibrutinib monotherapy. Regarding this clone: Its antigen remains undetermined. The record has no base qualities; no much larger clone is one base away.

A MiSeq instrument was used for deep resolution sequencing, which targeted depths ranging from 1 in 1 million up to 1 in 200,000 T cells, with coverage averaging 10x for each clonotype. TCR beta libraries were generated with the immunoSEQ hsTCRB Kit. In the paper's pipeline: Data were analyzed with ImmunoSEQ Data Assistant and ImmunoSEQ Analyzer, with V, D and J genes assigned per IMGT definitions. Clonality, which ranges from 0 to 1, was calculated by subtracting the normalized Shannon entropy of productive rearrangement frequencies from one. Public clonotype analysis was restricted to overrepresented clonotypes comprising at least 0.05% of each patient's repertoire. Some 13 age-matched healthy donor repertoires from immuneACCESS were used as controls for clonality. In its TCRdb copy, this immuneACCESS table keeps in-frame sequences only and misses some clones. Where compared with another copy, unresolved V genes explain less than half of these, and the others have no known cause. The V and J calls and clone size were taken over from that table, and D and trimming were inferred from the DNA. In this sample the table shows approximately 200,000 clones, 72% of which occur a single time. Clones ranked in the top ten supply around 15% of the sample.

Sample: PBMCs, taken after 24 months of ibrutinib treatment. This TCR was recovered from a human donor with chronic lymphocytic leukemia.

CDR3 sequence: CASSQDTSGNTGELFF. The nucleotides are TGCGCCAGCAGCCAAGATACTAGCGGGAACACCGGGGAGCTGTTTTTT. The V and J genes are TRBV4-1 and TRBJ2-2, and 8 junctional nucleotides match TRBD2. CDR1 and CDR2 are read off the germline V gene as MGHRA and YSYEKL. The V end gives up 0 bases and the J end 1 base, leaving 1 base in the junction not matched to a gene. The CDR3 spans 16 residues, from the cysteine through the phenylalanine. The sequence is cut down to CDR3 DNA, 48 bases in frame from base 1.